This TCR beta chain emerged from a study of cytomegalovirus exposure and HLA in healthy donors (dated by TCRdb to the late 2010s). Study-wide context: An earlier analysis of 587 of the donors reported approximately 260 Gb of sequence data and 117 million unique TCR beta sequences obtained from approximately 180 million T cells. Of the approximately 370 genotyped donors, approximately 81% were placed in the genetic ancestry cluster associated with self-reported Caucasian donors. The aim of the study was to test whether cataloging public T cell receptors could identify signatures of past pathogen exposure. Because of strong linkage in the cohort, a few DR-DQ haplotypes were treated as single units for association and clustering. The later analysis used no new phenotypic data to find candidate immune exposures, relying instead on TCR beta sequences and their occurrence across donors. Besides the first cohort of roughly 700 subjects, a separate validation cohort made up of over a hundred different subjects was used. On average, over 200,000 unique TCR beta nucleotide sequences were sequenced per donor among 350 to 400 genotyped donors of the cohort, with about 19% of those sequences being non-productive. An early release that covered more than 550 HLA-typed donors contained about 300 gigabases of sequencing data and tens of millions of unique TCR sequences. Every repertoire in the discovery cohort had been generated on one and the same sequencing platform. To predict cytomegalovirus infection status, the study combined high-throughput TCR immunosequencing, statistical association of individual TCRs with disease status, and machine learning. A later analysis re-analyzed previously published TCR beta repertoires from 550 to 700 donors and added high-resolution HLA genotyping to study TCR occurrence patterns. The number of typed donors differed by locus: roughly 629-640 for A, B, C, DRB1 and DQB1; approximately 520 for DQA1; some 610 for DPA1; and approximately 450 for DPB1. In an earlier analysis of around 540 of the donors, high-throughput TCR beta sequencing was used to judge whether each TCR beta V gene segment behaved as functional or pseudogenic. Genome-wide SNP genotypes for about 65% of the 666 donors were used in a later genetic analysis, which treated that subset as a discovery cohort. HLA typing included class I and class II loci at four-digit resolution. Donor age, sex, ethnicity and CMV serostatus were compiled alongside the repertoire data. The study profiled the T cell repertoires of around 700 subjects by immunosequencing and related them to cytomegalovirus serostatus. Overall study results and their limits: Because counts were too low, about 18 rarely observed V segments, including chromosome 9 orphons, were excluded from the earlier analysis of under 650 of the donors. The cohort was sequenced for TCR beta chains only, and without alpha or paired-chain data the features that could be detected were limited. In both the original and validation cohorts, the classifier was reported to diagnose cytomegalovirus status with high specificity and sensitivity. CMV serostatus was the only immune exposure information available for the cohort. Because HLA typing was missing for some donors at each locus, association tests included only the typed subset. A cluster of highly shared sequence variants was judged likely to represent a technical artifact of the sequencing pipeline. In a later analysis, the rate of TCR association differed among HLA loci, with DRB1 alleles having the most associated TCRs and HLA-C alleles having the fewest. Correlated functional status among segregating V segments might be attributable to linkage disequilibrium, but an unknown experimental factor could not be ruled out. According to the authors, the approach could potentially be generalized to other disease states and immunological phenotypes. Some IMGT-functional V segments, including TRBV6-2 and TRBV6-3, could not be told apart with the 87-base-pair reads, so those segments were excluded. A later analysis associated roughly 17,000 TCR beta sequences with specific HLA alleles at a false discovery rate of 0.05. The presence/absence analyses assumed that sequencing depth was roughly uniform across donors, and that assumption may not be true. A later genetic analysis associated a missense DCLRE1C variant with V-gene and J-gene trimming of TCR beta chains, and an independent cohort replicated the association. In a later analysis, several top co-occurrence clusters were reported to appear linked to parvovirus B19, influenza, CMV and Epstein-Barr virus. A further reported finding was that TCR beta sequences accurately predicted the HLA-A and HLA-B alleles for most subjects in the first cohort. In vitro tests confirmed that three of the cytomegalovirus-associated TCR beta chains recognize cytomegalovirus antigens. A later analysis found that most CMV-associated TCR beta chains appeared HLA-restricted, with HLA associations seemingly driven largely by CMV exposure. In a later analysis, HLA-associated TCR beta chains were found to be more clonally expanded and to have lower generation probabilities than equally common non-associated chains. In an earlier analysis of some 640 of the donors, most TCR beta V segments were observed in productive rearrangements about 90% or about 30% of the time, broadly matching IMGT annotations. Most TCR sequences were observed very rarely across donors, whereas some public TCRs were present in many individuals. Strong co-occurrence of HLA alleles, especially DR and DQ, made assigning TCR associations to individual alleles difficult. In a later genetic analysis, fewer N-insertions in productive TCRs were reported among donors in an Asian-associated ancestry cluster than the roughly 700-donor mean. The study listed 150 to 200 TCR beta chains as associated with cytomegalovirus.

According to the germline V gene, CDR1 reads MNHNS and CDR2 reads SASEGT. Between the V and J ends, shortened by 2 bases and 7 bases respectively, the junction contains 15 bases. Reading from cysteine to phenylalanine, the CDR3 counts 15 amino acids. Left in the record is the CDR3 DNA by itself, 45 bases read in frame from the first base. The cohort comprised around 700 healthy bone marrow donors. At the time of sampling, every cohort member was nominally healthy, though immune exposures that went unrecorded were likely present. The donor tested CMV seronegative and was one of the 352 seronegative cohort members. A peripheral blood sample was collected from each donor, and TCR beta sequencing was performed on peripheral blood mononuclear cells. The Qiagen DNeasy Blood Extraction Kit was used to extract genomic DNA from the blood cell samples. Comment on this clone: Its target antigen remains unknown. No base quality information exists; no much larger clone differs at one position.

The method was the immunoSEQ multiplex PCR assay. For the multiplex PCR, a mixture combining 60 forward primers for TCR Vbeta segments and 13 reverse primers for TCR Jbeta segments was used. The CDR3 region of rearranged TCR beta genes was amplified from genomic DNA with a multiplex PCR assay. On the Illumina HiSeq System, the amplified TCR beta libraries were sequenced as 87-base-pair reads. Regarding the original processing steps: A later analysis counted about 80 million unique TCR beta chains across the 550 to 800 repertoires, and roughly 11 million of these chains were shared by at least two donors. A nearest-neighbor algorithm error-corrected the raw reads and collapsed the reads into unique sequences, merging closely related sequences to remove PCR and sequencing errors. Alignment of CDR3 sequences to IMGT reference sequences was used to assign V, D and J gene segments. For a sequence to be retained, a match of at least six nucleotides to both a V gene segment and a J gene segment was required. A rearrangement was called productive if the CDR3 had no stop codons and remained in frame with V and J, and every other rearrangement was called non-productive. CDR3 was defined according to IMGT convention as the region running from the second conserved V-encoded cysteine to the conserved J-encoded phenylalanine. The earlier analysis of about 610 of the donors excluded any sequence lacking an unambiguous match to a single V gene segment. An earlier analysis of several hundred of the donors called V segments functional above 56.7% productive rearrangements and segregating when the between-donor standard deviation exceeded 5%. A statistical classification framework was built to diagnose cytomegalovirus status from the catalog of TCR beta chain sequences. V and J gene assignment, in a later analysis, came from comparing TCR nucleotide sequences with IMGT/GENE-DB human TR gene sequences. A later analysis assigned CDR3 sequences and most-parsimonious VDJ recombination scenarios with the TCRdist pipeline. In a later analysis, every TCR beta chain was defined by the combination of its CDR3 amino acid sequence and its V-gene family, and reads without a unique V-gene family were dropped. To address suspected cross-contamination and a sequencing artifact, a later analysis removed roughly 580 highly shared, low-generation-probability nucleotide sequences. In a later analysis, a clonal expansion index for each public chain was calculated from normalized within-repertoire ranks of inferred template counts. In a later analysis, generation probabilities were computed with a VDJ recombination model fitted to out-of-frame rearrangements, and the resulting probabilities were checked against IGoR. In a later analysis, hypergeometric tests were used to score TCR-TCR, TCR-HLA and TCR-CMV co-occurrence, with a repertoire-size bias correction applied to TCR pairs. A later analysis estimated false discovery rates by permuting HLA or CMV assignments 20 times. In a later analysis, co-occurring TCRs were grouped using DBSCAN, and TCRdist sequence similarity was added for clustering within HLA-allele-positive subsets. Repertoires with fewer than 30,000 or more than 120,000 public chains, plus five repertoires with anomalous nucleotide sharing, were excluded from co-occurrence clustering. TCRdb holds this immuneACCESS table with in-frame rearrangements only. Some clones are missing; in checked studies, unresolved V genes explain under half, and the rest has no known cause. Clone size and V and J calls were adopted from that table, with D and trimming inferred from the DNA. The sample table contains fewer than 200,000 clones; only one count was recorded for 65% to 80% of them. Approximately 2% of the sample goes to the ten largest clones.

The clonotype originates from a female donor in good health and CMV-seronegative. Specimen: PBMCs. The chain is made from TRBV6-1 and TRBJ2-4, with no reliable assignment of the D segment. CDR3 sequence: CASSETSGFKNIQYF. The DNA reads as follows: TGTGCCAGCAGTGAAACGTCAGGATTTAAGAACATTCAGTACTTC.